Listed below are T cell receptor beta chains from one sample, sequenced in a study of identical twins. MiXCR was run by TCRdb on the 5' RACE reads, yielding one entry per CDR3 protein. The sample lists around 250,000 distinct CDR3 sequences, about 7% occurring once. Separately, the same data were catalogued under a study of yellow fever vaccine responses in identical twins.

The source material was memory (CD45RO+) T cells sorted from blood. All receptors come from a woman under 30 in good health. CDR3s include the opening cysteine and the closing phenylalanine or tryptophan. The D gene is left open where the match is weak. Clone size is stated in some rows and not others, as once, few, many or a class when expanded.

J	size	V	D	CDR3	DNA
TRBJ2-1	few	TRBV20-1	TRBD1	CSARRQGALYNEQFF	TGCAGTGCTAGGCGACAGGGGGCCCTCTACAATGAGCAGTTCTTC
TRBJ2-2	NA	TRBV7-2	TRBD2	CASNQGGGNTGELFF	TGTGCCAGCAACCAGGGCGGGGGGAACACCGGGGAGCTGTTTTTT
TRBJ2-1	NA	TRBV11-2	TRBD2	CASSSRGASGSSSYNEQFF	TGTGCCAGCAGCTCCCGAGGGGCTAGCGGGTCCAGCTCCTACAATGAGCAGTTCTTC
TRBJ2-7	many	TRBV24-1	TRBD2	CATAAGGRYEQYF	TGTGCCACCGCGGCGGGGGGTCGCTACGAGCAGTACTTC
TRBJ2-2	few	TRBV6-1	TRBD1	CASTRDRGKTGELFF	TGTGCCAGCACCAGGGACAGGGGCAAGACCGGGGAGCTGTTTTTT
TRBJ2-3	few	TRBV7-8	NA	CASSSTGIGLYF	TGTGCCAGCAGCTCAACAGGGATAGGGTTGTATTTT
TRBJ2-2	NA	TRBV5-1	NA	CASSLATANTGELFF	TGCGCCAGCAGCTTGGCGACAGCGAACACCGGGGAGCTGTTTTTT
TRBJ2-5	few	TRBV6-5	NA	CASSFTAQETQYF	TGTGCCAGCAGTTTCACAGCTCAAGAGACCCAGTACTTC
TRBJ2-3	many	TRBV20-1	NA	CSPQGAQYF	TGCAGTCCACAGGGAGCGCAGTATTTT
TRBJ2-3	few	TRBV6-1	TRBD2	CASKRAGGPTDTQYF	TGTGCCAGCAAGCGAGCGGGAGGACCCACAGATACGCAGTATTTT
TRBJ1-1	many	TRBV28	TRBD1	CASSRGQGSVNTEAFF	TGTGCCAGCAGCCGCGGACAGGGATCAGTGAACACTGAAGCTTTCTTT
TRBJ2-6	NA	TRBV6-2/TRBV6-3	NA	CASSYSGVFGANVLTF	TGTGCCAGCAGTTACTCGGGAGTTTTTGGGGCCAACGTCCTGACTTTC
TRBJ2-7	few	TRBV12-3/TRBV12-4	NA	CASKHRRGEQYF	TGTGCCAGCAAACATAGACGAGGCGAGCAGTACTTC
TRBJ2-5	many	TRBV7-8	TRBD1	CASGGQPQETQYF	TGTGCCAGCGGGGGACAGCCTCAAGAGACCCAGTACTTC
TRBJ2-1	many	TRBV7-7	TRBD1	CASSLEPRQGFEQFF	TGTGCCAGCAGCTTAGAACCCAGACAGGGGTTTGAGCAGTTCTTC
TRBJ1-1	many	TRBV2	NA	CASSERQALNTEAFF	TGTGCCAGCAGTGAGCGACAGGCCCTAAACACTGAAGCTTTCTTT
TRBJ1-1	NA	TRBV28	NA	CASRRTPNTEAFF	TGTGCCAGCAGGCGGACACCGAACACTGAAGCTTTCTTT
TRBJ2-5	many	TRBV28	NA	CASSSETQYF	TGTGCCAGCAGCTCGGAGACCCAGTACTTC
TRBJ2-7	NA	TRBV20-1	NA	CSARWTAGRAYEQYF	TGCAGTGCTAGATGGACAGCGGGACGAGCCTACGAGCAGTACTTC
TRBJ2-4	few	TRBV2	NA	CASSEGRSLAKNIQYF	TGTGCCAGCAGTGAGGGCAGGAGTTTGGCCAAAAACATTCAGTACTTC
TRBJ2-2	NA	TRBV5-1	TRBD1	CASTTGQATGELFF	TGCGCCAGCACCACCGGACAGGCCACCGGGGAGCTGTTTTTT
TRBJ2-2	NA	TRBV5-1	NA	CASSLELATTGELFF	TGCGCCAGCAGCTTGGAACTAGCCACCACCGGGGAGCTGTTTTTT
TRBJ2-5	NA	TRBV5-1	TRBD1	CASSGTGGGETQYF	TGCGCCAGCAGCGGGACAGGGGGGGGAGAGACCCAGTACTTC
TRBJ2-4	many	TRBV5-1	NA	CASSLTRENIQYF	TGCGCCAGCAGCTTAACTAGGGAAAACATTCAGTACTTC
TRBJ2-1	many	TRBV28	NA	CASSLPDHAREQFF	TGTGCCAGCAGTTTACCCGACCATGCTCGTGAGCAGTTCTTC
TRBJ2-1	NA	TRBV20-1	NA	CSARDRRGSSYNEQFF	TGCAGTGCTAGAGATAGACGGGGGAGCTCCTACAATGAGCAGTTCTTC
TRBJ2-7	many	TRBV18	TRBD1	CASSRQGSHEQYF	TGTGCCAGCTCACGACAGGGAAGTCACGAGCAGTACTTC
TRBJ2-3	many	TRBV5-1	TRBD2	CASSLLAGVSDTQYF	TGCGCCAGCAGCTTGTTAGCGGGAGTGTCAGATACGCAGTATTTT
TRBJ1-5	many	TRBV5-6	NA	CASSLGGPGNQPQHF	TGTGCCAGCAGCTTGGGGGGGCCGGGCAATCAGCCCCAGCATTTT
TRBJ2-7	NA	TRBV12-5	NA	CASGLAGTSFYEQYF	TGTGCTAGTGGTTTGGCAGGGACAAGCTTCTACGAGCAGTACTTC